This TCR beta chain was profiled in a study of early T cells in non-severe SARS-CoV-2 infection. Study as a whole: Chains were unpaired, as sequencing was done on bulk RNA from unsorted whole blood. Study conclusions and caveats: Missing private and CD4 specificities, VDJdb matching favored anti-spike CD8 responses.

This clonotype was counted once. The antigen remains undetermined. The V gene's germline CDR1 is SGHAT and CDR2 FQNNGV. After removal of 5 bases from V and 8 bases from J, the junction contained 18 bases not matched to a gene. The CDR3 runs to 17 residues. Attached unique molecular identifiers marked individual cDNA molecules. MiXCR, run by TCRdb on the 5' RACE reads, gives a single entry per CDR3 protein. The sample has tens of thousands of distinct CDR3 sequences, approximately 16% seen once. Sequences were derived from whole blood, sampled at baseline. The chain uses TRBV11-2 and TRBJ2-1; 7 positions match TRBD2. The clonotype comes from an adult who was a healthcare worker with PCR-confirmed SARS-CoV-2 infection or an uninfected control (not recorded which). CDR3 nucleotide sequence: TGTGCCAGCAGCCCAAGACTAGCCGATTACGGTGTCCATGAGCAGTTCTTC. It specifies CASSPRLADYGVHEQFF.